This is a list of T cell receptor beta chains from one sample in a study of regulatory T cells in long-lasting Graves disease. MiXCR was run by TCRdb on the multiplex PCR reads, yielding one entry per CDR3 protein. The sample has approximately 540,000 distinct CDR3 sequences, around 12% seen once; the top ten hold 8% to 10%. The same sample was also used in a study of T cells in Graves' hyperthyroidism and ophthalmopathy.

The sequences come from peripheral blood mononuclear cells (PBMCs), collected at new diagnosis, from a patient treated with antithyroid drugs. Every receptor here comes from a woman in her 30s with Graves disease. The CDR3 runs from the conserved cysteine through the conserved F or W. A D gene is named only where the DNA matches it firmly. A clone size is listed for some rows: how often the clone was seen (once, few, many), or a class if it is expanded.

TGTGCCAGCAGCGTAACTTCGAGGTATGAGCAGTTCTTC CASSVTSRYEQFF TRBJ2-1 NA few TRBV9
TGTGCCAGCAGTTTTCGGGATGGCCGCAATCAGCCCCAGCATTTT CASSFRDGRNQPQHF TRBJ1-5 NA many TRBV12-3/TRBV12-4
TGCAGCGTAACTTCCCAAGGGGGGAATGGGAACTATGGCTACACCTTC CSVTSQGGNGNYGYTF TRBJ1-2 NA many TRBV29-1
TGCAGCGTTGAACTCCCAGGGACAGCAGACATCGAAGCTTTCTTT CSVELPGTADIEAFF TRBJ1-1 TRBD1 NA TRBV29-1
TGTGCCAGCAGTAATCGGGGACGCCCTGAAGCTTTCTTT CASSNRGRPEAFF TRBJ1-1 NA NA TRBV13
TGTGCCAGCTCATCGCAGACAGGGAAAGAGACCCAGTACTTC CASSSQTGKETQYF TRBJ2-5 TRBD1 many TRBV18
TGTGCCAGCAGTTTTCTCCCTCCGAGCTCCTACAATGAGCAGTTCTTC CASSFLPPSSYNEQFF TRBJ2-1 NA many TRBV27
TGTGCCAGTAGTATCCCCGGGACAGGGAACTACGAGCAGTACTTC CASSIPGTGNYEQYF TRBJ2-7 TRBD1 NA TRBV19
TGTGCCAGCAGTTTTGGGCCGGGGAGCTCCTACGAGCAGTACTTC CASSFGPGSSYEQYF TRBJ2-7 NA NA TRBV28
TGTGCCAGCTCTGGTCCCTCTGGGGCCAACGTCCTGACTTTC CASSGPSGANVLTF TRBJ2-6 NA NA TRBV18
TGTGCCTGGGGAAGGAGATTAAACTATGGCTACACCTTC CAWGRRLNYGYTF TRBJ1-2 NA many TRBV30
TGTGCCTGGAAATCGAGGACAGGGGACGGGGCAGCTTTCTTT CAWKSRTGDGAAFF TRBJ1-1 TRBD1 NA TRBV30
TGTGCCAGCAAGGTCGGGAGGTACGGCAAAAACATTCAGTACTTC CASKVGRYGKNIQYF TRBJ2-4 TRBD2 many TRBV6-2/TRBV6-3
TGTGCCAGCAGCTTATTTGTCGGGCAGGGGTCCCCCTACGAGCAGTACTTC CASSLFVGQGSPYEQYF TRBJ2-7 NA NA TRBV7-9
TGTGCCTGGACGGAAGCGGGAGGGCCGGGAGAGCAGTTCTTC CAWTEAGGPGEQFF TRBJ2-1 TRBD2 many TRBV30
TGTGCCAGCAGCTTGGTTAGACTAGCGGGAGGGCCCGGCGAGCAGTACTTC CASSLVRLAGGPGEQYF TRBJ2-7 TRBD2 many TRBV5-1
TGTGCCAGCAGTGTCCGCCCCCGGGACAGACCCTACGAGCAGTACTTC CASSVRPRDRPYEQYF TRBJ2-7 TRBD1 many TRBV6-2/TRBV6-3
TGTGCCAGCAACGCCCAGGTAGCGGGCGCCTACAATGAGCAGTTCTTC CASNAQVAGAYNEQFF TRBJ2-1 TRBD2 many TRBV11-1
TGCAGTGCTAGCCAAACTGGGGGGACCGGGGAGCTGTTTTTT CSASQTGGTGELFF TRBJ2-2 NA many TRBV20-1
TGCGCCAGCAGCGATACGCCTCTGGACGGATGGAACACTGAAGCTTTCTTT CASSDTPLDGWNTEAFF TRBJ1-1 NA NA TRBV10-1
TGTGCCAGCAGCCGCCGCGGGCTAAGGGACGACAAAAACATTCAGTACTTC CASSRRGLRDDKNIQYF TRBJ2-4 NA many TRBV12-3/TRBV12-4
TGTGCCAGCAGCTTAGCGTCTACATACAATGAGCAGTTCTTC CASSLASTYNEQFF TRBJ2-1 NA many TRBV7-2
TGTGCCAGCAGCCGCTTATCTAGCGGGAGAGAGACCCAGTACTTC CASSRLSSGRETQYF TRBJ2-5 TRBD2 NA TRBV5-5
TGTGCCAGCAGTTCCCCGCATTCACCCCTCCACTTT CASSSPHSPLHF TRBJ1-6 NA many TRBV27
TGTGCCAGCAGCTTAGTTCTGGTTAGTGAGCAGTTCTTC CASSLVLVSEQFF TRBJ2-1 NA many TRBV11-2
TGTGCCACCAGTGATTTTGGGGCCCAGGGGCGAGGCTACACCTTC CATSDFGAQGRGYTF TRBJ1-2 NA NA TRBV24-1
TGTGCCTGGAGTAAAGGGTTTGGGTACGAGCAGTACTTC CAWSKGFGYEQYF TRBJ2-7 NA many TRBV30
TGTGCCAGCAGCCTCCAGAGCCACGAGCAGTACTTC CASSLQSHEQYF TRBJ2-7 NA NA TRBV7-9
TGTGCCAGCGGACAGGGGAGAATCCTAGCGGGAGTCAAAGATACGCAGTATTTT CASGQGRILAGVKDTQYF TRBJ2-3 NA many TRBV19
TGTGCCAGCAGCTTATTGCACAGCTCCTACGAGCAGTACTTC CASSLLHSSYEQYF TRBJ2-7 NA many TRBV7-2
TGTGCCAGCAGCTTAGATGTCCGCGAGCAGTACTTC CASSLDVREQYF TRBJ2-7 NA few TRBV28